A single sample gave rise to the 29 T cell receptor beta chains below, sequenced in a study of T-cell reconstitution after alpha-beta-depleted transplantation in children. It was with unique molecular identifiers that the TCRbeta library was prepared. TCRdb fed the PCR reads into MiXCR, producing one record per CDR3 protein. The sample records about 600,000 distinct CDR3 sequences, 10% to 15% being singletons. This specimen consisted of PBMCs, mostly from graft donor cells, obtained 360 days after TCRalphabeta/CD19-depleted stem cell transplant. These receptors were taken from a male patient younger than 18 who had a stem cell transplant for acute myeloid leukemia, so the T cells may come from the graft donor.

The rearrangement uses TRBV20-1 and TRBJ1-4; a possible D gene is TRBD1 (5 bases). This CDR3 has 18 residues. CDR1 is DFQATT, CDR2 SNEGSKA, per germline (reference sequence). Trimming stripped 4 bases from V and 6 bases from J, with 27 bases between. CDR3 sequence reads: CSATIQTASGTQHEKLFF. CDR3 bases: TGCAGTGCTACCATACAAACTGCTTCCGGGACCCAACATGAAAAACTGTTTTTT.

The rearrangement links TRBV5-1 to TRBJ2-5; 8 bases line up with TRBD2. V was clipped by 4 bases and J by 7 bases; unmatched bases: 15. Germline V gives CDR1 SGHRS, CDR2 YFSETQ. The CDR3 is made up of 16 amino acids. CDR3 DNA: TGCGCCAGCAGCCTAGTAGCGGGGCCCCCCCCTGGGACCCAGTACTTC. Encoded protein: CASSLVAGPPPGTQYF.

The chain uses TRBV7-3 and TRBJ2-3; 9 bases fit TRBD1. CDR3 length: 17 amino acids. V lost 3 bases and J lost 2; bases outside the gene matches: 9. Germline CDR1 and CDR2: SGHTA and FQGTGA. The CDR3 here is CASSLGHTGGYTDTQYF. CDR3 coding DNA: TGTGCCAGCAGCTTGGGTCACACAGGGGGCTACACAGATACGCAGTATTTT.

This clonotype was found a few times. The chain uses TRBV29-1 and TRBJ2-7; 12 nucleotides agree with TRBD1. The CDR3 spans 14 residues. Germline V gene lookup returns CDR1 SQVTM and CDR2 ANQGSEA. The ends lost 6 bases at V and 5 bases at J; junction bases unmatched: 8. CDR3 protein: CSVEAGQGANEQYF. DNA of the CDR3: TGCAGCGTGGAGGCGGGACAGGGGGCGAACGAGCAGTACTTC.

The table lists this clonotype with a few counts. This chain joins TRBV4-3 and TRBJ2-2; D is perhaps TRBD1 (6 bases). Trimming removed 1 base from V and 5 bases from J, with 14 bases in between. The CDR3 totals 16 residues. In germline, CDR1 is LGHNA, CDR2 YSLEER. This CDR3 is CASSQVGGLSTGELFF. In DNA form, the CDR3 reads TGCGCCAGCAGCCAAGTTGGGGGCCTGTCAACCGGGGAGCTGTTTTTT.

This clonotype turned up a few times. CDR3 DNA sequence: TGTGCCAGCAGCTTAGAGCGGGTGGGGAATGAGCAGTTCTTC. Translated: CASSLERVGNEQFF. The gene calls are TRBV7-2 and TRBJ2-1, with D perhaps TRBD2 (6 bases). Trimming shortened V by 1 base and J by 7 bases, and 11 bases separated the two germline ends. Germline V gene data show CDR1 as SGHTA and CDR2 as FQGNSA. The CDR3 sequence is 14 residues long.

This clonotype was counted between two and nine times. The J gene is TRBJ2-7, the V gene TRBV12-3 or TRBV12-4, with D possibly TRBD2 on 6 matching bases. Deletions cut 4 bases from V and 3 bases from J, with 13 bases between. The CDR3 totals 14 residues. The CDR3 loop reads CASSYRDFGYEQYF. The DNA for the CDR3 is TGTGCCAGCAGTTACCGGGACTTCGGCTACGAGCAGTACTTC.

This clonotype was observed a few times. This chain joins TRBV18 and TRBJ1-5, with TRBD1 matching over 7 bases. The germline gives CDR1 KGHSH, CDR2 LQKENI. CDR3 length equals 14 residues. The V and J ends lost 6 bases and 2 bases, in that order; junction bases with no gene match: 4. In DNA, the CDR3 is TGTGCCAGCTCCTTTGGACAGGGCAATCAGCCCCAGCATTTT. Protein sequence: CASSFGQGNQPQHF.

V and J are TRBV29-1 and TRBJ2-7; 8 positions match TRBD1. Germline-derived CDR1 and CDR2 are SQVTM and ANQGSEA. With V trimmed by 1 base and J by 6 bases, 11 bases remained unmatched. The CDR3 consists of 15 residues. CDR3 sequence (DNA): TGCAGCGTTGAAGGCTTCCAGGGGGCGCCCCGCGAGCAGTACTTC. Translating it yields CSVEGFQGAPREQYF.

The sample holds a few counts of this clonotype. As DNA, the CDR3 is TGTGCCAGCAGCCAAAGCGGTACGCAGTATTTT. This gives the protein CASSQSGTQYF. The V and J genes are TRBV7-9 and TRBJ2-3; D perhaps matches TRBD2 (5 bases). V lost 5 bases and J lost 8, with 8 bases in between. This CDR3 contains 11 residues. The germline gives CDR1 SEHNR, CDR2 FQNEAQ (reference sequence).

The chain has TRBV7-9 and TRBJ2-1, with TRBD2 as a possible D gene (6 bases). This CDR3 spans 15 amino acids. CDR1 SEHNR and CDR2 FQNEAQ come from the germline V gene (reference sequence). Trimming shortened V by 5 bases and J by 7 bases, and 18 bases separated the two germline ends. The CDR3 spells CASSPRRGRRNEQFF. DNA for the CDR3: TGTGCCAGCAGCCCCCGGAGGGGCCGTAGGAATGAGCAGTTCTTC.

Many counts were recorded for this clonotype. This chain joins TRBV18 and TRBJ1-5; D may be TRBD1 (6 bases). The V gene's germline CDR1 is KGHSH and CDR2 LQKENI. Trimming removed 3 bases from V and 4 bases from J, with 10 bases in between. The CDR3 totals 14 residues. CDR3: CASSPSDRNQPQHF. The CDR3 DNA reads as TGTGCCAGCTCACCTAGTGACAGGAATCAGCCCCAGCATTTT.

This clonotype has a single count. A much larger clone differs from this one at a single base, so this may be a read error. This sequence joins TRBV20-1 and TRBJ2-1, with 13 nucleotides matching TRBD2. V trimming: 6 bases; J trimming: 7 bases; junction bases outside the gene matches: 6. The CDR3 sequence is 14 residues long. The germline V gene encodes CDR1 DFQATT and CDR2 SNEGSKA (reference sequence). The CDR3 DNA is TGCAGTGCGCGGGGACTAGCGGGGATGAATGAGCAGTTCTTC. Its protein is CSARGLAGMNEQFF.

CDR3 nucleotides: TGTGCCAGCAGCACCTCGCGGGAGCAGTACTTC. Encoded protein: CASSTSREQYF. The chain carries TRBV21-1 and TRBJ2-7. TRBV21-1 is a listed pseudogene. The CDR3 is made up of 11 amino acids.

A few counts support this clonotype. The CDR3 bases are TGCGCCAGCAGCCCCTCCATCCCGACTAGCGGGAGGGCAAATGAGCAGTTCTTC. Translating it yields CASSPSIPTSGRANEQFF. The chain is built from TRBV5-1 and TRBJ2-1, with 14 bases identical to TRBD2. V was clipped by 4 bases and J by 7 bases; unmatched bases: 13. The CDR3 is 18 amino acids. Germline CDR1 and CDR2: SGHRS and YFSETQ.

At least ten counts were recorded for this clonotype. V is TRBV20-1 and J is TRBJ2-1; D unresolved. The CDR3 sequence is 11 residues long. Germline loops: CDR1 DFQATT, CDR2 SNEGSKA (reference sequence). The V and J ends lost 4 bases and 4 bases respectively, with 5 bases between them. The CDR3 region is CSATRYNEQFF. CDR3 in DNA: TGCAGTGCTACTAGGTACAATGAGCAGTTCTTC.

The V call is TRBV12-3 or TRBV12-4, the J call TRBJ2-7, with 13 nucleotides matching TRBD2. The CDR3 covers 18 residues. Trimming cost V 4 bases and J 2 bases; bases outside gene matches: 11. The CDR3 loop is CASSSFMGGLAGPYEQYF. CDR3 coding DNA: TGTGCCAGCAGTTCGTTTATGGGGGGACTAGCGGGACCCTACGAGCAGTACTTC.

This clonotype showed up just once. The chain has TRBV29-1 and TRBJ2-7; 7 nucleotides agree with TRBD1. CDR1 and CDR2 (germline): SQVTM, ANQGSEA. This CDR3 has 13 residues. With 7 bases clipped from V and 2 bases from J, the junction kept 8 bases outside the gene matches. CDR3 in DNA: TGCAGCGCACTGAAGGGACAGACCTACGAGCAGTACTTC. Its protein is CSALKGQTYEQYF.

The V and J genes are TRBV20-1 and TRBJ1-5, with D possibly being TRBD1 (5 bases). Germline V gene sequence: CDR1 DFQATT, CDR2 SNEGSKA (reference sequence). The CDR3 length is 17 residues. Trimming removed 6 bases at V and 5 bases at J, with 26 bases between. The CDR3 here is CSAPPGFRDSGYQPQHF. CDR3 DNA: TGCAGTGCCCCGCCGGGTTTCCGTGACAGCGGCTATCAGCCCCAGCATTTT.

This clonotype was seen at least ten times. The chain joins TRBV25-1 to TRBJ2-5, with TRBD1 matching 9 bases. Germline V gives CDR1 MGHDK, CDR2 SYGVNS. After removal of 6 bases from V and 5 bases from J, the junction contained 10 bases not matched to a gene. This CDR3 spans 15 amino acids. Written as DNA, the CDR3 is TGTGCCAGCAGCGCGGTGGACAGGGGTTTGGAGACCCAGTACTTC. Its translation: CASSAVDRGLETQYF.

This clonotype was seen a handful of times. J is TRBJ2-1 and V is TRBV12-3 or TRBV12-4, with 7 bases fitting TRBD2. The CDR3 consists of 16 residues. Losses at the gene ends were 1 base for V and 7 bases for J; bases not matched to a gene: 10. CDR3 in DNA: TGTGCCAGCAGTTTAGTGGGAGCGGGACCCGCTAATGAGCAGTTCTTC. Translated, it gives CASSLVGAGPANEQFF.

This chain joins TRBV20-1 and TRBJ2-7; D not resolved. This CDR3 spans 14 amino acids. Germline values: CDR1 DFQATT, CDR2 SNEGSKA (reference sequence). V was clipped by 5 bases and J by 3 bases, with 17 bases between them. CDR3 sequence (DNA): TGCAGTGCTCCAGCCCTAAGGACGAACTACGAGCAGTACTTC. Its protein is CSAPALRTNYEQYF.

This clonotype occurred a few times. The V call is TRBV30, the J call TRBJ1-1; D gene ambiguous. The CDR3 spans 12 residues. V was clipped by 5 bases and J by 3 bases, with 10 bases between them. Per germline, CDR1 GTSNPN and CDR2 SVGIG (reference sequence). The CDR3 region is CAWGSGYTEAFF. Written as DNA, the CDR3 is TGTGCCTGGGGTTCTGGTTACACTGAAGCTTTCTTT.

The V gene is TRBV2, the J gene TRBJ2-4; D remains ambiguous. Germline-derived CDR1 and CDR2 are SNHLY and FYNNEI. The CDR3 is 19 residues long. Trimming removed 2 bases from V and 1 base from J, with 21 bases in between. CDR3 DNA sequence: TGTGCCAGCAGTGAACGTCCCCCCCGGTTCGCCCCCGCCAAAAACATTCAGTACTTC. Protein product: CASSERPPRFAPAKNIQYF.

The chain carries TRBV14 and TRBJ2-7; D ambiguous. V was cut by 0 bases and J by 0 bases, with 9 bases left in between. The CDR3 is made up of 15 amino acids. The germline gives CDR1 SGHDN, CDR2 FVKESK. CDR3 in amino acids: CASSQEPPASYEQYF. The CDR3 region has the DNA TGTGCCAGCAGCCAAGAGCCTCCGGCCTCCTACGAGCAGTACTTC.

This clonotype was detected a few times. CDR3 loop: CASSYSRTSNTGELFF. CDR3 sequence (DNA): TGTGCCAGCAGTTACTCAAGGACCTCGAACACCGGGGAGCTGTTTTTT. The J gene is TRBJ2-2, the V gene TRBV6-5; no reliable D call. Germline CDR1 MNHEY, CDR2 SVGAGI. V was clipped by 0 bases and J by 0 bases, with 8 bases between them. The CDR3 spans 16 residues.

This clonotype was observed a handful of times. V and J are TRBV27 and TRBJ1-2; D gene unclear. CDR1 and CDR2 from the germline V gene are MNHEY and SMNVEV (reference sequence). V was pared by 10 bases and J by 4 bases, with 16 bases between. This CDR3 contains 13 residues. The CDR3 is CATSDRISYGYTF. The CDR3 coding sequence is TGTGCCACCTCGGATAGGATTTCCTATGGCTACACCTTC.

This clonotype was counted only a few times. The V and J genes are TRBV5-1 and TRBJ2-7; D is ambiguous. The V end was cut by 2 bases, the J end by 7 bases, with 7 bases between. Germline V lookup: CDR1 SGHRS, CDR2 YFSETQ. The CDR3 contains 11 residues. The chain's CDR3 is CASSLYEEQYF. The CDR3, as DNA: TGCGCCAGCAGCTTATACGAGGAGCAGTACTTC.

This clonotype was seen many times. CDR3 nucleotide sequence: TGTGCCAGCCGGAGAGAAGCGGTGACAGATACGCAGTATTTT. Translated: CASRREAVTDTQYF. The gene calls are TRBV6-2 or TRBV6-3 and TRBJ2-3; D might be TRBD2 (5 bases). CDR3 length: 14 amino acids. The germline gives CDR1 MNHEY, CDR2 SVGEGT. V lost 8 bases and J lost 3, with 15 bases in between.